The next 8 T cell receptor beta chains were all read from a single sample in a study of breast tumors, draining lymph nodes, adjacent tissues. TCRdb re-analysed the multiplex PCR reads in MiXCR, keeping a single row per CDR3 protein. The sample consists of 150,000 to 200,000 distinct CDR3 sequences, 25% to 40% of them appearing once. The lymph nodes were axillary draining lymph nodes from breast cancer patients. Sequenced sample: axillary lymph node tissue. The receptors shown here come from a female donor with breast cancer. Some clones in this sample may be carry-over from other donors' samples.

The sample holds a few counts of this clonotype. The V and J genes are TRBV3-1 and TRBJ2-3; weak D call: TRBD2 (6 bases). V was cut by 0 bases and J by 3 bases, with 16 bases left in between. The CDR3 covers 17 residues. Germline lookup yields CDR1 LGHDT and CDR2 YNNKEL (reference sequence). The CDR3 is CASSQETGEKRTDTQYF. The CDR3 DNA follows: TGTGCCAGCAGCCAAGAAACGGGAGAAAAAAGAACAGATACGCAGTATTTT.

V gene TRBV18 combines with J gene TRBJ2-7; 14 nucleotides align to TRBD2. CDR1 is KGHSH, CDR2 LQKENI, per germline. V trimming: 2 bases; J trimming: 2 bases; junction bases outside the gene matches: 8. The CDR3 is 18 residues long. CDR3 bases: TGTGCCAGCTCACCAATGGGGACTAGCGGGAGACGGACCTACGAGCAGTACTTC. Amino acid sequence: CASSPMGTSGRRTYEQYF.

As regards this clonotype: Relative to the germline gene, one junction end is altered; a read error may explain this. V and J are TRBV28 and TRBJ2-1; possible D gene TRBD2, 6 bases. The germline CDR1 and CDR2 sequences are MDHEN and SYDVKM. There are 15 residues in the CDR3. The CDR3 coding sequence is TGTGCCAGCACCCCAGGAGGGGCGGGTTACAATGGGCAGTTCTTC. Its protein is CASTPGGAGYNGQFF.

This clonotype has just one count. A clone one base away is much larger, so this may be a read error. The CDR3 region is CASSHRAGIGEQYF. The CDR3 DNA is TGTGCCAGCAGCCACCGGGCAGGGATCGGCGAGCAGTACTTC. The J gene is TRBJ2-7, the V gene TRBV6-5, with D perhaps TRBD1 (5 bases). Germline CDR1 and CDR2: MNHEY and SVGAGI. V was pared by 6 bases and J by 6 bases, with 18 bases between. The CDR3 is 14 amino acids.

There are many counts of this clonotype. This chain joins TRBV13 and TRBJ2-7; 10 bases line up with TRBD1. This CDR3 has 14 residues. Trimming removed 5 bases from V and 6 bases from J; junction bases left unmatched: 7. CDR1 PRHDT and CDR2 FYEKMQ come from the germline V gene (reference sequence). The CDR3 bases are TGTGCCAGCAGCCCTCCGGACAGGGGGTCCGAGCAGTACTTC. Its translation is CASSPPDRGSEQYF. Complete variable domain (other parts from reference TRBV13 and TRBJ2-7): AAGVIQSPRHLIKEKRETATLKCYPIPRHDTVYWYQQGPGQDPQFLISFYEKMQSDKGSIPDRFSAQQFSDYHSELNMSSLELGDSALYFCASSPPDRGSEQYFGPGTRLTVT.

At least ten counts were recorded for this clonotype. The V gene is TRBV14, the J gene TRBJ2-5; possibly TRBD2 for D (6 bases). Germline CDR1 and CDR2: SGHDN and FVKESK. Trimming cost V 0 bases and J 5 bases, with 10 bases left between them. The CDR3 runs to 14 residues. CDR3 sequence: CASSQEGGWETQYF. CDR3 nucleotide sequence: TGTGCCAGCAGCCAAGAGGGAGGATGGGAGACCCAGTACTTC.

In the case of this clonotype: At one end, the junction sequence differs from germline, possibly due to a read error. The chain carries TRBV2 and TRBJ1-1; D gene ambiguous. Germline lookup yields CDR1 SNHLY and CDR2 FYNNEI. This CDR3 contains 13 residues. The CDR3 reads CANSVGMNTEAFF. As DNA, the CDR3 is TGTGCCAACAGTGTGGGGATGAACACTGAAGCTTTCTTT.

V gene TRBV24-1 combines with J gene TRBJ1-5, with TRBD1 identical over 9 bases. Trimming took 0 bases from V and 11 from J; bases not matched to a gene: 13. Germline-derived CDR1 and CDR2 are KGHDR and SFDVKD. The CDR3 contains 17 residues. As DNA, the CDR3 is TGTGCCACCAGTGATTTGCATGAAGACAGGGGGAAAGAGACCCAGCATTTT. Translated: CATSDLHEDRGKETQHF.